Following are 24 T cell receptor beta chains from one sample sequenced in a study of blood T cell repertoires in COVID-19. Some clones are missing from TCRdb's copy, which holds only in-frame ones; the method was immunoSEQ multiplex PCR. The table shows about 170,000 clones, with approximately 88% occurring only once. Material: peripheral blood. All receptors come from a woman in her sixties or seventies with acute or convalescent COVID-19.

The chain uses TRBV5-1 and TRBJ2-7; 7 nucleotides match TRBD2. The CDR3 loop spans 14 amino acids. V shed 2 bases and J 4 bases; nucleotides not matched to a gene: 6. From germline, CDR1 is SGHRS and CDR2 YFSETQ. The CDR3 loop is CASSLGGGSYEQYF. The CDR3, as DNA: TGCGCCAGCAGCTTAGGCGGGGGATCGTACGAGCAGTACTTC.

This sequence joins TRBV3-1 (or the pseudogene TRBV3-2) and TRBJ2-3; TRBD2 aligns across 8 bases. There are 15 residues in the CDR3. The V and J ends lost 1 base and 4 bases, in that order; junction bases with no gene match: 4. Germline V gives CDR1 LGHDT, CDR2 YNNKEL (reference sequence). The CDR3 DNA is TGTGCCAGCAGCCAAGCGGGACTAGACGCAGATACGCAGTATTTT. Encoded protein: CASSQAGLDADTQYF.

This chain connects TRBV3-1 (or the pseudogene TRBV3-2) to TRBJ1-5; D uncertain. This CDR3 region has 16 residues. Trimming cost V 6 bases and J 7 bases, with 22 bases left between them. Germline V gene sequence: CDR1 LGHDT, CDR2 YNNKEL (reference sequence). DNA of the CDR3: TGTGCCAGCAGTTTCGGAGGCAGGTTCCCACCACAGCCCCAGCATTTT. The encoded protein is CASSFGGRFPPQPQHF.

The chain combines TRBV14 with TRBJ1-6; D is perhaps TRBD1 (5 bases). V lost 4 bases and J lost 8, with 21 bases in between. This CDR3 spans 17 amino acids. The germline V gene encodes CDR1 SGHDN and CDR2 FVKESK. CDR3 amino acids: CASSPEPGGLGYSPLHF. CDR3 bases: TGTGCCAGCAGCCCAGAACCTGGGGGGTTAGGTTATTCACCCCTCCACTTT. Variable domain in full (rest from reference TRBV14 and TRBJ1-6): EAGVTQFPSHSVIEKGQTVTLRCDPISGHDNLYWYRRVMGKEIKFLLHFVKESKQDESGMPNNRFLAERTGGTYSTLKVQPAELEDSGVYFCASSPEPGGLGYSPLHFGNGTRLTVT.

There are a few counts of this clone. The chain is built from TRBV9 and TRBJ2-7; D perhaps matches TRBD1 (5 bases). Trimming took off 4 bases at V and 0 bases at J, with 14 bases between the two ends. The V gene's germline CDR1 is SGDLS and CDR2 YYNGEE. The CDR3 length is 15 residues. The CDR3 DNA is TGTGCCAGCAGCCCCCGGACACCGGTCTCCTACGAGCAGTACTTC. Protein sequence: CASSPRTPVSYEQYF.

V gene TRBV18 combines with J gene TRBJ1-2, with unresolved D. Between the trimmed V and J ends, which lost 2 bases and 7 bases, there was a span of 11 bases. This CDR3 is built from 13 residues. Germline V gene data show CDR1 as KGHSH and CDR2 as LQKENI. CDR3 in DNA: TGTGCCAGCTCACCATTTGAGGGAGGTGGCTACACCTTC. Its translation: CASSPFEGGGYTF.

The gene calls are TRBV7-9 and TRBJ1-4, with D perhaps matching TRBD1 (5 bases). V lost 1 base and J 6 bases, leaving 15 bases between the germline ends. CDR3 length: 16 amino acids. Per germline, CDR1 SEHNR and CDR2 FQNEAQ (reference sequence). The DNA for the CDR3 is TGTGCCAGCAGCTTAGACCCGGGCAGGGTGGATGAAAAACTGTTTTTT. Translating it yields CASSLDPGRVDEKLFF.

This clone was counted only a few times. CDR3 in DNA: TGTGCCATCAGCGGACAGGGCGGCAATCAGCCCCAGCATTTT. Protein: CAISGQGGNQPQHF. The gene calls are TRBV10-3 and TRBJ1-5; 8 bases are shared with TRBD1. The ends lost 6 bases at V and 2 bases at J; junction bases unmatched: 3. Germline values: CDR1 ENHRY, CDR2 SYGVKD. The CDR3 is made up of 14 amino acids.

The chain uses TRBV27 and TRBJ2-1; TRBD1 agrees at 9 bases. The CDR3 has 16 residues. CDR1 and CDR2 from the germline V gene are MNHEY and SMNVEV (reference sequence). J was trimmed by 6 bases and V by 5 bases; bases with no gene match: 11. This CDR3 reads CASSLYDRGKVNEQFF. In nucleotides, the CDR3 is TGTGCCAGCAGTCTCTACGACAGGGGGAAGGTCAATGAGCAGTTCTTC.

The chain recombines TRBV6-6 with TRBJ1-1; D uncertain. The CDR3 spans 16 residues. The V gene's germline CDR1 is MNHNY and CDR2 SVGAGI (reference sequence). Between the trimmed V and J ends, which lost 4 bases and 4 bases, there was a span of 19 bases. The DNA for the CDR3 is TGTGCCAGCAGTTTCGGACCGCTCGGAGGGTTCACTGAAGCTTTCTTT. Its protein product is CASSFGPLGGFTEAFF.

V is TRBV5-5 and J is TRBJ1-1, with 7 bases identical to TRBD1. The junction had 5 bases not matched to a gene; V was cut back by 0 bases and J by 6 bases. Germline V gene lookup returns CDR1 SGHKS and CDR2 YYEKEE (reference sequence). The CDR3 is 14 amino acids. The CDR3, as DNA: TGTGCCAGCAGCTTGGCCGGAACAGGGGCTGAAGCTTTCTTT. It yields the protein CASSLAGTGAEAFF.

The chain has TRBV12-3 or TRBV12-4 and TRBJ1-1, with unresolved D. V lost 3 bases, J lost 8 bases, and 7 bases lay in between. This CDR3 is 11 amino acids long. This CDR3 reads CASSLAREAFF. CDR3 nucleotide sequence: TGTGCCAGCAGTTTGGCCAGAGAAGCTTTCTTT.

This chain uses TRBV13 with TRBJ2-3; perhaps TRBD2 as D (6 bases). The germline CDR1 and CDR2 sequences are PRHDT and FYEKMQ (reference sequence). Trimming removed 5 bases from V and 3 bases from J, with 15 bases in between. The CDR3 is 15 amino acids. CDR3 protein: CASSTLAGKTDTQYF. The CDR3 DNA follows: TGTGCCAGCAGCACGTTGGCGGGGAAAACAGATACGCAGTATTTT. Filled out from reference TRBV13 and TRBJ2-3, the complete variable domain reads AAGVIQSPRHLIKEKRETATLKCYPIPRHDTVYWYQQGPGQDPQFLISFYEKMQSDKGSIPDRFSAQQFSDYHSELNMSSLELGDSALYFCASSTLAGKTDTQYFGPGTRLTVL.

This clone was observed once. V and J are TRBV3-1 (or the pseudogene TRBV3-2) and TRBJ2-7; 7 positions agree with TRBD1. CDR1 and CDR2 (germline): LGHDT, YNNKEL (reference sequence). This CDR3 is built from 13 residues. Losses at the gene ends were 3 bases for V and 4 bases for J; bases not matched to a gene: 3. The CDR3, as DNA: TGTGCCAGCAGCCAGTACAGGGGTTACGAGCAGTACTTC. Translation gives CASSQYRGYEQYF.

This chain connects TRBV5-4 to TRBJ1-6; TRBD1 matches at 8 bases. The germline V gene has CDR1 SGHNT and CDR2 YYREEE (reference sequence). V shed 4 bases and J 8 bases; nucleotides not matched to a gene: 8. The CDR3 totals 15 residues. CDR3 bases: TGTGCCAGCAGCCGGACAGGGCTTGGGGATTCACCCCTCCACTTT. Its protein product is CASSRTGLGDSPLHF.

This clone was seen just once. V is TRBV12-2 and J is TRBJ2-2; the table's D call TRBD2 went unverified against the DNA. TRBV12-2 is tagged as a pseudogene. The CDR3 length is 13 residues. The CDR3 region is CASRLRETGELFF. In nucleotides, the CDR3 is TGTGCAAGTCGCTTAAGGGAGACCGGGGAGCTGTTTTTT.

This chain links TRBV4-1 with TRBJ1-4; D not resolved. This CDR3 spans 15 amino acids. Germline V gene lookup returns CDR1 MGHRA and CDR2 YSYEKL. Trimming took off 5 bases at V and 8 bases at J, with 18 bases between the two ends. CDR3 sequence reads: CASSVSPTLGEKLFF. The CDR3, as DNA: TGCGCCAGCAGCGTGTCACCGACCCTAGGCGAAAAACTGTTTTTT.

This clone occurred a few times. V and J are TRBV5-4 and TRBJ1-2, with 10 bases aligning to TRBD1. The trim removed 3 bases at V and 2 bases at J, leaving 4 bases unmatched. The V gene's germline CDR1 is SGHNT and CDR2 YYREEE (reference sequence). The CDR3 sequence is 15 residues long. CDR3: CASSWGQGSNYGYTF. In DNA form, the CDR3 reads TGTGCCAGCAGCTGGGGACAGGGGTCGAACTATGGCTACACCTTC.

The chain recombines TRBV6-5 with TRBJ2-7, with D possibly TRBD1 on 6 matching bases. With 7 bases removed from V and 7 bases from J, the gap between germline ends came to 14 bases. Germline V lookup: CDR1 MNHEY, CDR2 SVGAGI. This CDR3 contains 12 residues. The CDR3 DNA follows: TGTGCCAGCACCGGGACAATCGGGGAGCAGTACTTC. Amino acid sequence: CASTGTIGEQYF.

This clone was seen more than once but under ten times. The chain combines TRBV25-1 with TRBJ1-5; tentatively, D is TRBD1 (5 bases). From germline, CDR1 is MGHDK and CDR2 SYGVNS. The CDR3 totals 15 residues. V was clipped by 2 bases and J by 2 bases, with 10 bases between them. The CDR3 region has the DNA TGTGCCAGCAGTGAAAGAGGGGAGGGCAATCAGCCCCAGCATTTT. Protein product: CASSERGEGNQPQHF.

V usage is TRBV28 and J usage is TRBJ2-3, with TRBD2 matching over 8 bases. V was clipped by 9 bases and J by 2 bases; unmatched bases: 13. Per the germline V gene, CDR1 is MDHEN and CDR2 is SYDVKM. CDR3 length: 16 residues. The CDR3 region has the DNA TGTGCCAGTCAGCCAGGGAGCGGGGGACTCACAGATACGCAGTATTTT. Translation: CASQPGSGGLTDTQYF.

The J gene is TRBJ1-1, the V gene TRBV4-3, with D unclear. The CDR3 length is 15 residues. In germline, CDR1 is LGHNA, CDR2 YSLEER. Trimming took off 1 base at V and 7 bases at J, with 16 bases between the two ends. The CDR3 protein is CASSQAQSFAFEAFF. The CDR3 nucleotides are TGCGCCAGCAGCCAAGCGCAAAGCTTCGCCTTTGAAGCTTTCTTT.

The rearrangement links TRBV21-1 to TRBJ2-3; the table's TRBD2 call for D was not verified on the DNA. TRBV21-1 is designated a pseudogene. CDR3 size: 18 residues. The CDR3 region is CASRRLAGGQGVTDTQYF. DNA of the CDR3: TGTGCCAGCCGCCGACTAGCGGGGGGCCAGGGTGTCACAGATACGCAGTATTTT.

The chain recombines TRBV5-1 with TRBJ1-2, with D maybe TRBD1 (5 bases). The CDR3 has 15 amino acids. V was pared by 3 bases and J by 4 bases, with 16 bases between. CDR1 and CDR2 (germline): SGHRS, YFSETQ. Here the CDR3 DNA reads TGCGCCAGCAGCTCGCGAATGGGGGGTGGCTATGGCTACACCTTC. This sequence encodes CASSSRMGGGYGYTF.